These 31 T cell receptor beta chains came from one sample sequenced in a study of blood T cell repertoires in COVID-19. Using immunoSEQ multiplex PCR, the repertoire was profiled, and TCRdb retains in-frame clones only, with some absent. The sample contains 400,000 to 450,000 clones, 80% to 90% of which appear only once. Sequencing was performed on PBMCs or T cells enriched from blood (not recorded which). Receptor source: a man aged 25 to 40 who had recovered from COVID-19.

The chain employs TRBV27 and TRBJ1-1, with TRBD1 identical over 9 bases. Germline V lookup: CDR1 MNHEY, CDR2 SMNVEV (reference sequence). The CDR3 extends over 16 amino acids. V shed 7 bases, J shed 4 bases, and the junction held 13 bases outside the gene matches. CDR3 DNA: TGTGCCAGCAAGCTGGGACAGGGAGGTGGTGGCACTGAAGCTTTCTTT. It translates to CASKLGQGGGGTEAFF.

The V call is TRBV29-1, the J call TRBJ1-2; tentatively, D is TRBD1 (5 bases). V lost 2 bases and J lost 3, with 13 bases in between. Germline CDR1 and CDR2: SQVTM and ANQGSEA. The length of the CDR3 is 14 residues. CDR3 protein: CSVEFWGVDYGYTF. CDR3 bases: TGCAGCGTTGAATTCTGGGGGGTCGACTATGGCTACACCTTC.

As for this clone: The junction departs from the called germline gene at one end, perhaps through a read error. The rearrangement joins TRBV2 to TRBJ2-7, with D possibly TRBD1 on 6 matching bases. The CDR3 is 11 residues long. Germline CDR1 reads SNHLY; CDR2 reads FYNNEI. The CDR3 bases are TGTGCCAGCAGTGAGCAGGGACAAAATATCTTC. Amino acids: CASSEQGQNIF. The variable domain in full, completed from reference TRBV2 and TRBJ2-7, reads EPEVTQTPSHQVTQMGQEVILRCVPISNHLYFYWYRQILGQKVEFLVSFYNNEISEKSEIFDDQFSVERPDGSNFTLKIRSTKLEDSAMYFCASSEQGQNIFGPGTRLTVT.

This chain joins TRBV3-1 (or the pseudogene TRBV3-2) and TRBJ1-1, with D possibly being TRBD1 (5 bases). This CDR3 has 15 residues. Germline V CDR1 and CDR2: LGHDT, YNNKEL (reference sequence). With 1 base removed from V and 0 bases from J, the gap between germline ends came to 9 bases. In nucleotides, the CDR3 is TGTGCCAGCAGCCAAGGGGGCAATCTGAACACTGAAGCTTTCTTT. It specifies CASSQGGNLNTEAFF.

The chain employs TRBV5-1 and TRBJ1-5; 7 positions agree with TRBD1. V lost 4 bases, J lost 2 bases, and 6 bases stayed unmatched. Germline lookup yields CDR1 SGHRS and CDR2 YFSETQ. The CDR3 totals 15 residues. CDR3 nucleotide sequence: TGCGCCAGCAGCCGTACAGGGGTCGGCAATCAGCCCCAGCATTTT. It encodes CASSRTGVGNQPQHF. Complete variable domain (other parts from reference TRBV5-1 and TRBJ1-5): KAGVTQTPRYLIKTRGQQVTLSCSPISGHRSVSWYQQTPGQGLQFLFEYFSETQRNKGNFPGRFSGRQFSNSRSEMNVSTLELGDSALYLCASSRTGVGNQPQHFGDGTRLSIL.

The CDR3 loop reads CASSQDLLAGARRYTGELFF. Written as DNA, the CDR3 is TGTGCCAGCAGCCAAGATCTCCTAGCGGGAGCGAGGAGGTACACCGGGGAGCTGTTTTTT. The rearrangement uses TRBV3-1 (or the pseudogene TRBV3-2) and TRBJ2-2; 10 bases agree with TRBD2. The V and J ends lost 0 bases and 3 bases, in that order; junction bases with no gene match: 13. CDR3 length equals 20 residues. Germline CDR1 reads LGHDT; CDR2 reads YNNKEL (reference sequence).

This CDR3 is CASSYNYEQYF. CDR3 nucleotides: TGTGCCAGCAGTTACAACTACGAGCAGTACTTC. This chain joins TRBV28 and TRBJ2-7; D gene unclear. V was clipped by 4 bases and J by 3 bases, with 4 bases between them. This CDR3 is 11 amino acids long. Looked up from germline, CDR1 is MDHEN and CDR2 is SYDVKM.

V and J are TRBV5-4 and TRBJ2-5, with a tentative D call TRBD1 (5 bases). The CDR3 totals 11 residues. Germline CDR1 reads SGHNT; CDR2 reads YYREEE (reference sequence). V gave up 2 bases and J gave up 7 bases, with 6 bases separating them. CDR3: CASSLGVTQYF. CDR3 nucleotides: TGTGCCAGCAGCTTAGGGGTGACCCAGTACTTC.

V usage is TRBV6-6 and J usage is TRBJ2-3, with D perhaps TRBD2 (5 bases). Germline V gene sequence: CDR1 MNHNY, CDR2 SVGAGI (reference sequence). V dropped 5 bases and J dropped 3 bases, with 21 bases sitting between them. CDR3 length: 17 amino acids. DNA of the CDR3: TGTGCCAGCAGTAGATATCGGAACTCAGAGGGAACAGATACGCAGTATTTT. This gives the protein CASSRYRNSEGTDTQYF.

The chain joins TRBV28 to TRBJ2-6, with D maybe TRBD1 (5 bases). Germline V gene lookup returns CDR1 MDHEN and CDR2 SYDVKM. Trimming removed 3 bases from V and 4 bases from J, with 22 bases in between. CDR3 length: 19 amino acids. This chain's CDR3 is CASSFYKATGSAGANVLTF. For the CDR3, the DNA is TGTGCCAGCAGTTTTTATAAAGCTACAGGATCTGCCGGGGCCAACGTCCTGACTTTC.

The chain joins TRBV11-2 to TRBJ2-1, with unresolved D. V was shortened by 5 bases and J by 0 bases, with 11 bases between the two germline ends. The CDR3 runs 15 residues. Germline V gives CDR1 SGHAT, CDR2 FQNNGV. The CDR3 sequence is CASSPDFSSYNEQFF. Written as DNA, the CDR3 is TGTGCCAGCAGCCCCGACTTTAGCTCCTACAATGAGCAGTTCTTC.

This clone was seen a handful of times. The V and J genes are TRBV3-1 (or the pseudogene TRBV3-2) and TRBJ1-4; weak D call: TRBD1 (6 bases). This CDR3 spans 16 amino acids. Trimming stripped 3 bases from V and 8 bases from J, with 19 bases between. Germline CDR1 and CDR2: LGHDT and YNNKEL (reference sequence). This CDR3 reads CASSQDTGSRGEKLFF. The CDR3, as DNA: TGTGCCAGCAGCCAGGACACAGGGTCCCGCGGGGAAAAACTGTTTTTT.

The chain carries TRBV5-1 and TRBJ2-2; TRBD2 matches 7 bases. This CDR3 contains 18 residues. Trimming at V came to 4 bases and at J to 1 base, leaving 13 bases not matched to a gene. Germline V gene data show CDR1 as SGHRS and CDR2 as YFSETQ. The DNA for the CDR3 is TGCGCCAGCAGCCCCGGACTAGTGTTCCCACAGAACACCGGGGAGCTGTTTTTT. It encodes CASSPGLVFPQNTGELFF.

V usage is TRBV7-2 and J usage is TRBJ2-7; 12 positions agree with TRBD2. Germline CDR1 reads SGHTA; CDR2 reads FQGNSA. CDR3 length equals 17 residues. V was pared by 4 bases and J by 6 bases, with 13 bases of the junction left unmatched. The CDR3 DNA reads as TGTGCCAGCAGCTCCCTCACCCGACTAGCGGGAGTCACCGAGCAGTACTTC. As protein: CASSSLTRLAGVTEQYF.

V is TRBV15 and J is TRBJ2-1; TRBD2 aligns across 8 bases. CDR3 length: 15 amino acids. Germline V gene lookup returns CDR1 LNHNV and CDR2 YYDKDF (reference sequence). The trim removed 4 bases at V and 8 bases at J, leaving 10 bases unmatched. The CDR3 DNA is TGTGCCACCAGCACCGGACTAGCCCGAGGGGATGAGCAGTTCTTC. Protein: CATSTGLARGDEQFF.

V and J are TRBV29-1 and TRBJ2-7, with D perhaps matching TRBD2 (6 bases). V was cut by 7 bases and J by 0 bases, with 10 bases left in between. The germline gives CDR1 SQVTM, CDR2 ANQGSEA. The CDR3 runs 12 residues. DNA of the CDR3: TGCAGCGGTGTCGGGAGCTCCTACGAGCAGTACTTC. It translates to CSGVGSSYEQYF.

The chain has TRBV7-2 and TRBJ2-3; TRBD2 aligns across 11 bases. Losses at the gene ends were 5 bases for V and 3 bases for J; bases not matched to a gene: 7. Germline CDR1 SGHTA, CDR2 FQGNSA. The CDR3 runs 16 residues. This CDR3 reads CASSLRLAGTTDTQYF. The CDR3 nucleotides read TGTGCCAGCAGCCTTCGACTAGCGGGGACGACAGATACGCAGTATTTT.

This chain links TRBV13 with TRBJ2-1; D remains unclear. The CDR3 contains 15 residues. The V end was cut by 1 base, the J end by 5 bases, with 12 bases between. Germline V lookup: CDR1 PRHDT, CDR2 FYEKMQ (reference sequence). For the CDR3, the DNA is TGTGCCAGCAGCTTAGACAGTAATACCGACAATGAGCAGTTCTTC. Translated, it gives CASSLDSNTDNEQFF.

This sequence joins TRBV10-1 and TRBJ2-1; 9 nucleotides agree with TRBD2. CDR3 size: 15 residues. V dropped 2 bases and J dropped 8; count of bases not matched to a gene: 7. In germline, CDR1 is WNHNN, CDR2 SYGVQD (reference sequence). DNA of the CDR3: TGCGCCAGCAGTGAGACTGGGACTAGCCTCCATGAGCAGTTCTTC. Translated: CASSETGTSLHEQFF.

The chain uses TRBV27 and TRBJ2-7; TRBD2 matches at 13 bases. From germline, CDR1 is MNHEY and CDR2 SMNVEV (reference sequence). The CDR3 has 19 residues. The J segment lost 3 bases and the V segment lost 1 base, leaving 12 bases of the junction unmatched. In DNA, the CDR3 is TGTGCCAGCAGTTTATGGGGACTAGCGGGACCTAACGAGGGCTACGAGCAGTACTTC. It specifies CASSLWGLAGPNEGYEQYF.

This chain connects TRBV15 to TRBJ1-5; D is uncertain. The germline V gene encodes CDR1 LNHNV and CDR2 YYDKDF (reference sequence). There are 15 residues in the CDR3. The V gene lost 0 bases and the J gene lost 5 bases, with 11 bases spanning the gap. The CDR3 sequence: CATSREGTADQPQHF. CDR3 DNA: TGTGCCACCAGCAGAGAGGGTACAGCCGATCAGCCCCAGCATTTT.

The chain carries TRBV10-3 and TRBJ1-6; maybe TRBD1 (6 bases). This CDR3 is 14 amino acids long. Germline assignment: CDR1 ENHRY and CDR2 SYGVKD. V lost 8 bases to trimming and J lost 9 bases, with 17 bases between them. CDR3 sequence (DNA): TGTGCCATCGCGGGGGGTACAGGGCGTTCACCCCTCCACTTT. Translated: CAIAGGTGRSPLHF.

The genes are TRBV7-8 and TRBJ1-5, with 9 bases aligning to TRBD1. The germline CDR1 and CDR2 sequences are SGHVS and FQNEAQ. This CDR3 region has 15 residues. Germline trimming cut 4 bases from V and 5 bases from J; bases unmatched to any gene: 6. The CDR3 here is CASSSGTGRDQPQHF. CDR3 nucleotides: TGTGCCAGCAGCTCCGGGACAGGGAGGGATCAGCCCCAGCATTTT.

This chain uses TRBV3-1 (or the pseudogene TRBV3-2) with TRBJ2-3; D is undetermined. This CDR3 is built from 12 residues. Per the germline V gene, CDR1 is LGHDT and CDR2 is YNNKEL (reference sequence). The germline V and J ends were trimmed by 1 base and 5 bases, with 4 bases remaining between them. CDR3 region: CASSQVIDTQYF. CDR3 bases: TGTGCCAGCAGCCAAGTCATAGATACGCAGTATTTT.

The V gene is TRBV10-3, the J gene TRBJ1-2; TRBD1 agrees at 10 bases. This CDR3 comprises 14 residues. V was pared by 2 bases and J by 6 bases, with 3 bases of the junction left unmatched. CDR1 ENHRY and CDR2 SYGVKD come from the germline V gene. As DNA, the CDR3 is TGTGCCATCAGTGAGGACAGGGGGCCCGATGGCTACACCTTC. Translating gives CAISEDRGPDGYTF.

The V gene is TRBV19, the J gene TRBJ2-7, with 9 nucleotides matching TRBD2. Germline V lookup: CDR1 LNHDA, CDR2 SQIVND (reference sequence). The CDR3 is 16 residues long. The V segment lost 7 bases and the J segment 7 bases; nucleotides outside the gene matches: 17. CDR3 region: CASTPLRVAGEWEQYF. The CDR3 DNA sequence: TGTGCCAGTACCCCCTTAAGAGTAGCGGGAGAATGGGAGCAGTACTTC.

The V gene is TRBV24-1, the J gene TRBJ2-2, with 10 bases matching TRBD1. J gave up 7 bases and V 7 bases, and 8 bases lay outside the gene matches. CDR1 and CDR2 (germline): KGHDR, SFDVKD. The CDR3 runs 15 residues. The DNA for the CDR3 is TGTGCCACCAGCTTAGACAGGGGGCTTGTCGGGGAGCTGTTTTTT. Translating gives CATSLDRGLVGELFF.

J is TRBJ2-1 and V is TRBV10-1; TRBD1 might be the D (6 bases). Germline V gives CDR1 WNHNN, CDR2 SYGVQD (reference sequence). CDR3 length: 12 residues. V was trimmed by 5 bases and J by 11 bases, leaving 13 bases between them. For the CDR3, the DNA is TGCGCCAGCAGTTTGTTAGGGGGAAAGCAGTTCTTC. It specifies CASSLLGGKQFF.

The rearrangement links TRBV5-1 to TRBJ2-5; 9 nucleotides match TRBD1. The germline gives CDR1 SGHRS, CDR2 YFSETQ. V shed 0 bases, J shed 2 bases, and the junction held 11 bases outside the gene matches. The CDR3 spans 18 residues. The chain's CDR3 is CASSLGTGALLRQETQYF. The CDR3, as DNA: TGCGCCAGCAGCTTGGGGACAGGGGCCCTACTTCGACAAGAGACCCAGTACTTC.

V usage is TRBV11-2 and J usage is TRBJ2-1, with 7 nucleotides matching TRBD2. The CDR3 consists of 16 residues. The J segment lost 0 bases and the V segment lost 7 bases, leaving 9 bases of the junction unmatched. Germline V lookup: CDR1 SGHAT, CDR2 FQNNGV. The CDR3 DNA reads TGTGCCAGCAAGTTGACGGGAGGACTCTCCTACAATGAGCAGTTCTTC. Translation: CASKLTGGLSYNEQFF.

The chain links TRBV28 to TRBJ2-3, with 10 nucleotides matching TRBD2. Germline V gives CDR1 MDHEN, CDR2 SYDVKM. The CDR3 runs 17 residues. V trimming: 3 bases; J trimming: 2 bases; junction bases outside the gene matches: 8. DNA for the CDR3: TGTGCCAGCAGTTTGTCGATAGCGGGGGGAGCCACAGATACGCAGTATTTT. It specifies CASSLSIAGGATDTQYF.